This section outlines one TCR beta chain sequence together with its context. What it binds is unknown. The entry originates in a study of T cell responses to AZD1222 COVID-19 vaccine. Overall study findings and caveats: All repertoire sampling was performed exclusively after the peak T cell response. It was only a handful of AZD1222 recipients who were seropositive at baseline. Across spike, vaccine-associated CD4 TCRs were found, dominant at 160-218 and 743-854.

TCRdb's copy holds only in-frame clones and misses some; the assay was immunoSEQ multiplex PCR. The sample lists tens of thousands of clones; approximately 90% were seen once. Looked up from germline, CDR1 is LNHDA and CDR2 is SQIVND (reference sequence). The CDR3 totals 15 residues. V lost 6 bases and J 1 base, leaving 14 bases between the germline ends. The source material was peripheral blood, sampled on day 0 of AZD1222 vaccination. This clonotype was sampled from an adult in good health. The chain employs TRBV19 and TRBJ2-3, with D perhaps matching TRBD1 (6 bases). The CDR3 nucleotides read TGTGCCAGTAGCGGACAGCCATTGCGCACAGATACGCAGTATTTT. Amino acids: CASSGQPLRTDTQYF.